The TCR beta chain under discussion was sequenced for a study of T cells after posttransplantation cyclophosphamide. Produced via immunoSEQ multiplex PCR; TCRdb's table is partial and in-frame only. The data show several thousand clones, about 80% seen once. A marrow graft followed busulfan-fludarabine conditioning, with cyclophosphamide on days +3 and +4. Per germline, CDR1 SGDLS and CDR2 YYNGEE. CDR3 length: 16 residues. The trim removed 4 bases at V and 0 bases at J, leaving 4 bases unmatched. Concerning this clone: The antigen is unknown.

Regarding the study as a whole: Donor-recipient repertoire similarity was low at 1-2 months, rising over year one. Tissue-infiltrating T cells from skin or gut overlapped little with blood T cells. Recipient CMV seropositivity and CMV reactivation strongly tracked TRB clonality.

The TCR sequence derives from a female patient aged 50-60 years who received an allogeneic stem cell transplant from a related donor, was CMV-positive, and had no GVHD. Some T cells may be graft donor cells. The sample was CD8+ T cells sorted from PBMCs, taken around 1,300 days after allogeneic stem cell transplant with posttransplant cyclophosphamide. The J gene is TRBJ2-2, the V gene TRBV9; 9 bases fit TRBD2. CDR3 protein: CASSPTSGPNTGELFF. In nucleotides, the CDR3 is TGTGCCAGCAGCCCCACTAGCGGGCCGAACACCGGGGAGCTGTTTTTT.